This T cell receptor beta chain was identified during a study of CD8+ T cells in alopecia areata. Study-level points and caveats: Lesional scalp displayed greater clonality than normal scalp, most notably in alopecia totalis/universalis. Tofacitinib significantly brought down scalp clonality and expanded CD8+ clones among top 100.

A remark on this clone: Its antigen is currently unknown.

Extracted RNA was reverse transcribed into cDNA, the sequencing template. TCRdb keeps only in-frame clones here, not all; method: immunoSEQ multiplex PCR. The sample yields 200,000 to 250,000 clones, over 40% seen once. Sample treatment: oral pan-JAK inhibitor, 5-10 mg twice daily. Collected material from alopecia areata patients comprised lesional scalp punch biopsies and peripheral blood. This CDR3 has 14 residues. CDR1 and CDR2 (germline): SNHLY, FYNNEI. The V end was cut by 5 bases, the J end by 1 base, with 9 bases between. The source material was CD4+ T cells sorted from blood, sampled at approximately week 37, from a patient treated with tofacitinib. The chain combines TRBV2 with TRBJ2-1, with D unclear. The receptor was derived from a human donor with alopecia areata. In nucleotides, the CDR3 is TGTGCCAGCAGTCCGCCACAGTCCTACAATGAGCAGTTCTTC. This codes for CASSPPQSYNEQFF.